Below are 27 T cell receptor beta chains sequenced from a single sample in a study of blood T cell repertoires in COVID-19. TCRdb's copy holds only in-frame clones and misses some; the assay was immunoSEQ multiplex PCR. Here the sample spans 250,000 or so clones, 80% to 90% being singletons. Sequencing used PBMCs or T cells enriched from blood (not recorded which). The source is a woman between 25 and 40 years old with acute COVID-19.

CDR3 amino acids: CATSRQRGSRYEQYF. CDR3 sequence (DNA): TGTGCCACCAGCAGACAGCGGGGGTCTCGTTACGAGCAGTACTTC. The chain is built from TRBV15 and TRBJ2-7; 8 positions agree with TRBD2. From germline, CDR1 is LNHNV and CDR2 YYDKDF (reference sequence). After removal of 2 bases from V and 4 bases from J, the junction contained 7 bases not matched to a gene. This CDR3 has 15 amino acids.

This chain links TRBV5-1 with TRBJ1-1, with a weak D call TRBD1 (5 bases). The germline V and J ends were trimmed by 6 bases and 1 base, with 16 bases remaining between them. Germline loops: CDR1 SGHRS, CDR2 YFSETQ. The CDR3 has 15 residues. CDR3 nucleotide sequence: TGCGCCAGCAACCTGGACATTTACAAGAACACTGAAGCTTTCTTT. Translated: CASNLDIYKNTEAFF.

This clone was detected only once. Other DNA sequences within the sample encode an identical CDR3. This chain joins TRBV9 and TRBJ2-2; D unresolved. V dropped 3 bases and J dropped 1 base, with 4 bases sitting between them. The CDR3 totals 13 residues. CDR1 is SGDLS, CDR2 YYNGEE, per germline. CDR3 nucleotide sequence: TGTGCCAGCAGCGGGCAGAACACCGGGGAGCTGTTTTTT. Translation gives CASSGQNTGELFF.

The V and J genes are TRBV19 and TRBJ1-2; 7 nucleotides agree with TRBD1. Looked up from germline, CDR1 is LNHDA and CDR2 is SQIVND (reference sequence). Trimming took 6 bases from V and 5 from J; bases not matched to a gene: 3. This CDR3 is built from 12 residues. The CDR3 sequence is CASRTGAYGYTF. For the CDR3, the DNA is TGTGCCAGTAGAACAGGGGCTTATGGCTACACCTTC.

This chain links TRBV19 with TRBJ2-1; 8 bases line up with TRBD2. This CDR3 comprises 15 residues. Germline assignment: CDR1 LNHDA and CDR2 SQIVND (reference sequence). V dropped 3 bases and J dropped 7; count of bases not matched to a gene: 8. CDR3 in amino acids: CASSMRASGLNEQFF. The CDR3 DNA sequence: TGTGCCAGTAGTATGAGGGCTAGCGGGTTGAATGAGCAGTTCTTC.

This chain connects TRBV2 to TRBJ1-1, with D perhaps TRBD1 (5 bases). V lost 1 base and J 0 bases, leaving 9 bases between the germline ends. Germline values: CDR1 SNHLY, CDR2 FYNNEI. This CDR3 has 15 residues. The chain's CDR3 is CASSEGGAVNTEAFF. The DNA of the CDR3 is TGTGCCAGCAGTGAAGGTGGGGCGGTGAACACTGAAGCTTTCTTT.

V gene TRBV19 combines with J gene TRBJ2-5, with 9 bases identical to TRBD1. V lost 3 bases to trimming and J lost 7 bases; unmatched junction nucleotides: 15. Germline V CDR1 and CDR2: LNHDA, SQIVND (reference sequence). This CDR3 has 17 residues. CDR3 amino acids: CASSIAGQGDRSGTQYF. CDR3 DNA sequence: TGTGCCAGTAGTATTGCGGGACAGGGAGATCGAAGCGGGACCCAGTACTTC.

The chain is built from TRBV20-1 and TRBJ2-1; no firm D call. The V gene lost 6 bases and the J gene lost 3 bases, with 6 bases spanning the gap. Germline CDR1 reads DFQATT; CDR2 reads SNEGSKA (reference sequence). CDR3 size: 11 residues. CDR3 nucleotides: TGCAGTGCAGAGGTCTACAATGAGCAGTTCTTC. Amino acids: CSAEVYNEQFF.

The chain combines TRBV4-2 with TRBJ2-1, with TRBD1 matching over 9 bases. The CDR3 has 14 residues. CDR1 is LGHNA, CDR2 YNFKEQ, per germline. The V and J ends lost 4 bases and 7 bases, in that order; junction bases with no gene match: 5. The CDR3, as DNA: TGTGCCAGCAGCCTGAGGACAGGGGAAAATGAGCAGTTCTTC. It is translated as CASSLRTGENEQFF.

V is TRBV7-9 and J is TRBJ2-1, with 7 bases lining up with TRBD1. With 1 base clipped from V and 9 bases from J, the junction kept 9 bases outside the gene matches. This CDR3 spans 15 amino acids. CDR1 is SEHNR, CDR2 FQNEAQ, per germline (reference sequence). CDR3 bases: TGTGCCAGCAGCTTAGTAGGGGGCAATTCTGGTGAGCAGTTCTTC. Encoded protein: CASSLVGGNSGEQFF.

This chain links TRBV7-8 with TRBJ2-1; 8 positions match TRBD2. Losses at the gene ends were 3 bases for V and 0 bases for J; bases not matched to a gene: 10. The CDR3 runs to 18 residues. Germline assignment: CDR1 SGHVS and CDR2 FQNEAQ. CDR3: CASSFEGRGRSSYNEQFF. CDR3 in DNA: TGTGCCAGCAGCTTTGAGGGGCGCGGGAGGAGCTCCTACAATGAGCAGTTCTTC.

The chain employs TRBV28 and TRBJ2-3, with D unclear. The CDR3 covers 13 residues. Germline V CDR1 and CDR2: MDHEN, SYDVKM. V was shortened by 6 bases and J by 1 base, with 8 bases between the two germline ends. The CDR3 bases are TGTGCCAGCAGCCTCGAGGGCACAGATACGCAGTATTTT. Residues: CASSLEGTDTQYF.

This clone was recorded only once. V is TRBV4-2 and J is TRBJ2-1; D perhaps matches TRBD2 (5 bases). Trimming took off 1 base at V and 7 bases at J, with 11 bases between the two ends. The CDR3 spans 14 residues. Germline V gene lookup returns CDR1 LGHNA and CDR2 YNFKEQ. This CDR3 is CASSQGYGLNEQFF. The CDR3 nucleotides read TGTGCCAGCAGCCAAGGTTACGGACTTAATGAGCAGTTCTTC.

This chain links TRBV28 with TRBJ1-2, with D possibly matching TRBD1 (6 bases). Germline values: CDR1 MDHEN, CDR2 SYDVKM. The CDR3 is made up of 12 amino acids. Trimming cost V 5 bases and J 13 bases, with 17 bases left between them. The CDR3 spells CASSTGQLVCTF. CDR3 nucleotide sequence: TGTGCCAGCAGTACCGGACAGCTAGTGTGCACCTTC.

V and J are TRBV11-3 and TRBJ1-4; 7 bases are shared with TRBD1. V lost 2 bases to trimming and J lost 8 bases; unmatched junction nucleotides: 14. There are 17 residues in the CDR3. Germline V gene sequence: CDR1 SGHNT, CDR2 YENEEA. The CDR3 nucleotides read TGTGCCAGCAGCTTACAAATTAGGGGGCTCCCTTGGGAAAAACTGTTTTTT. This encodes CASSLQIRGLPWEKLFF.

The chain has TRBV18 and TRBJ1-3, with a possible D match to TRBD1 (5 bases). CDR3 length: 15 residues. Trimming shortened V by 3 bases and J by 0 bases, and 9 bases separated the two germline ends. Germline CDR1 KGHSH, CDR2 LQKENI. The CDR3, as DNA: TGTGCCAGCTCACCTACGACAGACTCTGGAAACACCATATATTTT. As protein: CASSPTTDSGNTIYF.

The chain combines TRBV9 with TRBJ1-4, with D maybe TRBD1 (5 bases). The CDR3 spans 16 residues. V shed 4 bases and J shed 8 bases, with 21 bases lying between them. In germline, CDR1 is SGDLS, CDR2 YYNGEE. The CDR3: CASSLDGAASREKLFF. In DNA, the CDR3 is TGTGCCAGCAGCCTCGATGGGGCCGCCAGTCGAGAAAAACTGTTTTTT.

The V call is TRBV4-1, the J call TRBJ2-7, with 7 nucleotides matching TRBD2. The junction had 9 bases not matched to a gene; V was cut back by 0 bases and J by 4 bases. The CDR3 sequence is 16 residues long. The germline V gene has CDR1 MGHRA and CDR2 YSYEKL. The CDR3 spells CASSQDGTMGRYEQYF. CDR3 in DNA: TGCGCCAGCAGCCAAGATGGGACTATGGGACGTTACGAGCAGTACTTC.

The CDR3 region is CASGSGQLNTEAFF. As DNA, the CDR3 is TGTGCCAGCGGTTCGGGACAATTAAACACTGAAGCTTTCTTT. This rearrangement joins TRBV25-1 to TRBJ1-1; a weak D match, TRBD1 (6 bases). Germline lookup yields CDR1 MGHDK and CDR2 SYGVNS. The V gene lost 8 bases and the J gene lost 2 bases, with 15 bases spanning the gap. The CDR3 runs to 14 residues.

The CDR3 DNA is TGTGCCAGCAGCCAGACCATGACAGGGAACTACGAGCAGTACTTC. The encoded protein is CASSQTMTGNYEQYF. The genes are TRBV14 and TRBJ2-7; 7 bases align to TRBD1. CDR3 size: 15 residues. The germline V gene encodes CDR1 SGHDN and CDR2 FVKESK. V lost 3 bases to trimming and J lost 3 bases; unmatched junction nucleotides: 8.

The chain is built from TRBV27 and TRBJ1-1; unclear D gene. Trimming took off 5 bases at V and 5 bases at J, with 9 bases between the two ends. Germline V gene lookup returns CDR1 MNHEY and CDR2 SMNVEV (reference sequence). The CDR3 runs 12 residues. CDR3 DNA: TGTGCCAGCAGTCCACTCGGGACTGAAGCTTTCTTT. Translation: CASSPLGTEAFF.

This rearrangement joins TRBV6-2 or TRBV6-3 to TRBJ2-1; D may be TRBD1 (6 bases). Germline loops: CDR1 MNHEY, CDR2 SVGEGT. The CDR3 spans 15 residues. Trimming pared 5 bases from V and 3 bases from J, leaving 14 bases between. The CDR3 is CASSLDRNVYNEQFF. CDR3 nucleotides: TGTGCCAGCAGTCTTGACAGGAATGTCTACAATGAGCAGTTCTTC.

The V gene is TRBV5-5, the J gene TRBJ2-7; D perhaps matches TRBD2 (6 bases). The CDR3 runs to 16 residues. The germline V gene encodes CDR1 SGHKS and CDR2 YYEKEE (reference sequence). The ends were cut back, 3 bases at V and 5 bases at J, with 21 bases in the middle. The chain's CDR3 is CASSSRGLTSRHEQYF. For the CDR3, the DNA is TGTGCCAGCAGCTCCCGGGGGTTGACAAGCCGGCACGAGCAGTACTTC.

The chain recombines TRBV9 with TRBJ1-1; no reliable D call. There are 12 residues in the CDR3. Germline loops: CDR1 SGDLS, CDR2 YYNGEE. Trimming shortened V by 5 bases and J by 1 base, and 6 bases separated the two germline ends. CDR3 amino acids: CASSRQNTEAFF. Here the CDR3 DNA reads TGTGCCAGCAGTCGACAGAACACTGAAGCTTTCTTT.

CDR3 DNA sequence: TGTGCCAGCAGTTTATACCCTACGATTAATTCACCCCTCCACTTT. Encoded protein: CASSLYPTINSPLHF. V is TRBV27 and J is TRBJ1-6; D remains unclear. The CDR3 sequence is 15 residues long. The germline V and J ends were trimmed by 1 base and 6 bases, with 10 bases remaining between them. CDR1 MNHEY and CDR2 SMNVEV come from the germline V gene (reference sequence).

J is TRBJ2-7 and V is TRBV27; no firm D call. Trimming removed 5 bases from V and 0 bases from J, with 14 bases in between. The CDR3 totals 15 residues. The V gene's germline CDR1 is MNHEY and CDR2 SMNVEV (reference sequence). CDR3 protein: CASSPTRERSYEQYF. Written as DNA, the CDR3 is TGTGCCAGCAGTCCTACCCGCGAACGCTCCTACGAGCAGTACTTC.

The chain recombines TRBV10-3 with TRBJ2-3; 14 nucleotides match TRBD2. This CDR3 has 16 residues. Germline assignment: CDR1 ENHRY and CDR2 SYGVKD. The ends lost 6 bases at V and 0 bases at J; junction bases unmatched: 2. Written as DNA, the CDR3 is TGTGCCATCAGCGGGACTAGCGGGAGCAGCACAGATACGCAGTATTTT. It yields the protein CAISGTSGSSTDTQYF.